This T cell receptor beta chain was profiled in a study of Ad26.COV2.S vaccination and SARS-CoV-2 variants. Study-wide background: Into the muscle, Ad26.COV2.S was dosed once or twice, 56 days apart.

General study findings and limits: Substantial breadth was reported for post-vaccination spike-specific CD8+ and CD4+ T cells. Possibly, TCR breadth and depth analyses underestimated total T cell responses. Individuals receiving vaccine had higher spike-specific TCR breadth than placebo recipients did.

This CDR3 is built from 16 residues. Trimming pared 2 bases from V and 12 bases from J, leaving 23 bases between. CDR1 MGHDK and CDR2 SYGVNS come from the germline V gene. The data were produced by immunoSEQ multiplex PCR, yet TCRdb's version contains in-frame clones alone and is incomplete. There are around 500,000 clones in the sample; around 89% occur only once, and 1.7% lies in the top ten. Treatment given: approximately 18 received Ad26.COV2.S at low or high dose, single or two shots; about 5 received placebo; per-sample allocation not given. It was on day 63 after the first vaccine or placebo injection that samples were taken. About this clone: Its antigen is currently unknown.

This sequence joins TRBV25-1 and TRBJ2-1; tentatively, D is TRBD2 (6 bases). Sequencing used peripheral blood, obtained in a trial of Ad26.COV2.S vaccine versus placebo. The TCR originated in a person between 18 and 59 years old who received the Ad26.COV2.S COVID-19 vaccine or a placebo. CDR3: CASSELGGQGSFGQFF. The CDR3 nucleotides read TGTGCCAGCAGTGAACTAGGAGGGCAGGGAAGTTTTGGGCAGTTCTTC.